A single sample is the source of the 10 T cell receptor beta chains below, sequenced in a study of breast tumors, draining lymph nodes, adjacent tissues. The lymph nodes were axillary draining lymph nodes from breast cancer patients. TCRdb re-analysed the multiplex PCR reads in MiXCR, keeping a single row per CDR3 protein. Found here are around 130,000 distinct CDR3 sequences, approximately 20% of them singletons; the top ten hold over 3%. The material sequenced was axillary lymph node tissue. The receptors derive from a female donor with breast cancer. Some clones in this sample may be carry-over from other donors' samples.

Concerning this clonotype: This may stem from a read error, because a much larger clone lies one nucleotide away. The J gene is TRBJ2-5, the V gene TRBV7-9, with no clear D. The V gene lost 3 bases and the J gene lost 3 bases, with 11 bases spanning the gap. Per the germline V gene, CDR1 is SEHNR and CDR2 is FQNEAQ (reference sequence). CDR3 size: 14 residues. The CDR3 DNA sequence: TGTGCCAGCAGCTTGATCCCCAGGAAAGAGACCCAGTACTTC. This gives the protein CASSLIPRKETQYF.

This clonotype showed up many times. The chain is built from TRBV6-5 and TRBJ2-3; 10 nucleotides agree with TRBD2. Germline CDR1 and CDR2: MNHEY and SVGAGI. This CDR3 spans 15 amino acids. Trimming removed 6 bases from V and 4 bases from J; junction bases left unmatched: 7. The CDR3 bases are TGTGCCAGCAGACGAGCGGGAGGGCCCTCAGATACGCAGTATTTT. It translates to CASRRAGGPSDTQYF.

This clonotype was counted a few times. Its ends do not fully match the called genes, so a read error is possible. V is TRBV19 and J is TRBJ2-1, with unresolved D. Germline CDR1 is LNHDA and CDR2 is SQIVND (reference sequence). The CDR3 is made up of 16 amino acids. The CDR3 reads CASSIVGGSSHNEQFF. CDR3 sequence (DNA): TGTGCCAGTAGTATAGTAGGCGGCAGCTCCCACAATGAGCAGTTCTTC.

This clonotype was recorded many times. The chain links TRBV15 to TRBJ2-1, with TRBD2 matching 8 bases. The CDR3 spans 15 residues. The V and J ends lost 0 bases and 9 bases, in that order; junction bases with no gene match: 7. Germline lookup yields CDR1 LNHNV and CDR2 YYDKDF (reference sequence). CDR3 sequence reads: CATSRDVGGVGEQFF. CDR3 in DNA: TGTGCCACCAGCAGAGATGTCGGGGGGGTGGGTGAGCAGTTCTTC.

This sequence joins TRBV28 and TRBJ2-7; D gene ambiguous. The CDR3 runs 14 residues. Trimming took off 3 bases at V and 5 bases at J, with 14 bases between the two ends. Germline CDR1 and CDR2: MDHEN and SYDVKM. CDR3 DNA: TGTGCCAGCAGTTTCATCAGTGAAACTAACGAGCAGTACTTC. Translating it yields CASSFISETNEQYF. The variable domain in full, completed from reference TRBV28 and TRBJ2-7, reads DVKVTQSSRYLVKRTGEKVFLECVQDMDHENMFWYRQDPGLGLRLIYFSYDVKMKEKGDIPEGYSVSREKKERFSLILESASTNQTSMYLCASSFISETNEQYFGPGTRLTVT.

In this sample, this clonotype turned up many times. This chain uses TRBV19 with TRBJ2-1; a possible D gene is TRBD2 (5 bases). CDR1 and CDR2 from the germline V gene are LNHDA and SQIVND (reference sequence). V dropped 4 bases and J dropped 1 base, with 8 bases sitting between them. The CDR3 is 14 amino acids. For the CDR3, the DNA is TGTGCCAGTAGTAGTCGGGGATCCTACAATGAGCAGTTCTTC. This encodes CASSSRGSYNEQFF.

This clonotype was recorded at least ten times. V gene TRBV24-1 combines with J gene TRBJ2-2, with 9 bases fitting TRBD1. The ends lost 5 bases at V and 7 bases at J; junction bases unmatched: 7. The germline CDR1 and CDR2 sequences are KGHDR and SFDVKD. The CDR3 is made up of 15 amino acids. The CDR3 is CATSVGQGNGGELFF. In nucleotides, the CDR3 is TGTGCCACCAGTGTCGGACAGGGGAACGGCGGGGAGCTGTTTTTT.

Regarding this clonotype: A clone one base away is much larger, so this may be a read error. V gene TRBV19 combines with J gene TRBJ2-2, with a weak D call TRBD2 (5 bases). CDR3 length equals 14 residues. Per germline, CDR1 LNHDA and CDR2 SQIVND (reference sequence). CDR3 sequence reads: CASSIVEHFGELLF. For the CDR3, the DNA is TGTGCCAGTAGTATAGTGGAACACTTCGGGGAGCTGCTTTTT.

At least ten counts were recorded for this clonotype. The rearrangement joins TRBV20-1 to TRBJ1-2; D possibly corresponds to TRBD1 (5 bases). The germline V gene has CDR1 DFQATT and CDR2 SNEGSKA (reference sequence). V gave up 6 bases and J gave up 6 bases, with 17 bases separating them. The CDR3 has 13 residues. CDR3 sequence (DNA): TGCAGTGCAAGGGGAGGGGTTGAGGATGGCTACACCTTC. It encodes CSARGGVEDGYTF.

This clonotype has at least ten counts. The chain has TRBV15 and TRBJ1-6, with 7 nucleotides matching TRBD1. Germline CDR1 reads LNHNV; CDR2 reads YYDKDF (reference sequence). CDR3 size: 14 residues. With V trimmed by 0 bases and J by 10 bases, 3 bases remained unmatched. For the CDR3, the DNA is TGTGCCACCAGCAGAGACAGGGGGAACTCACCCCTCCACTTT. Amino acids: CATSRDRGNSPLHF.